The source of this TCR beta chain is a study of regulatory T cells in long-lasting Graves disease. Study-level findings and limits: Persistent disease showed a preference for TRBV28, TRBJ1-2 and TRBJ2-5.

This clonotype was detected ten times or more. Its antigen is unknown. Time point in this sample: newly diagnosed GD, antithyroid drugs for less than 3 months. Generation of the TCR library employed RNA extracted from PBMCs. The authors built TCR beta libraries using iRepertoire HTBI primers and Arm-PCR of CDR3 regions. TCRdb processed the multiplex PCR reads anew with MiXCR; each CDR3 protein has one entry. Among roughly 260,000 distinct CDR3 sequences listed, around 18% were seen once. This CDR3 is built from 10 residues. Germline CDR1 reads MNHNS; CDR2 reads SASEGT. The ends were cut back, 10 bases at V and 10 bases at J, with 13 bases in the middle. These data are also associated with another study on T cells in Graves' hyperthyroidism and ophthalmopathy. According to that study: The majority of expanded thyroid clonotypes above 0.001 also appeared in blood.

The source material was peripheral blood mononuclear cells (PBMCs), sampled at new diagnosis, from a patient treated with antithyroid drugs. The chain combines TRBV6-1 with TRBJ1-1, with a tentative D call TRBD1 (5 bases). The receptor was derived from a woman in her thirties with Graves disease. The CDR3 nucleotides read TGTGCCACGACTCGGGGGGTAGCTTTCTTT. Translation: CATTRGVAFF.